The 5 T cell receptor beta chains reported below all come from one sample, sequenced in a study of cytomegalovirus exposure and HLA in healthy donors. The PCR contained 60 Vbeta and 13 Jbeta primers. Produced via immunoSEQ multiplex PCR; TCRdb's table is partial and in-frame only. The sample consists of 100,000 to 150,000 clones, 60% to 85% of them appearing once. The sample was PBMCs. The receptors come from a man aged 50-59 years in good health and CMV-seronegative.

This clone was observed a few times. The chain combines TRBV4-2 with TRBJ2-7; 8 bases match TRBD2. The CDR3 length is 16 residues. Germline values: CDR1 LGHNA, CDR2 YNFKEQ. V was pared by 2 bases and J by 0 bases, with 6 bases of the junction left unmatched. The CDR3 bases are TGTGCCAGCAGCCAACAGTTAGCGGGGAACTCCTACGAGCAGTACTTC. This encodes CASSQQLAGNSYEQYF.

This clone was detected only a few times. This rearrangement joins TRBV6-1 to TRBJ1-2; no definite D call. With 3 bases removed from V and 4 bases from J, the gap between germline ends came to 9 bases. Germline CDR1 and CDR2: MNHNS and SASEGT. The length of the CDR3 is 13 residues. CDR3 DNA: TGTGCCAGCAGTGATGAGTGGTTCTATGGCTACACCTTC. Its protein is CASSDEWFYGYTF.

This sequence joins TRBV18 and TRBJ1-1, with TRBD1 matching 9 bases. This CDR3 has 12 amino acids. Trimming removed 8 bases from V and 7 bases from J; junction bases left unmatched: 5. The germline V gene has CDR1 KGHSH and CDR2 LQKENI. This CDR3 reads CASGGQGREAFF. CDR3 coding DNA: TGTGCCAGCGGGGGACAGGGCCGTGAAGCTTTCTTT. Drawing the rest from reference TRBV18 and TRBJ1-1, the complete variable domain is NAGVMQNPRHLVRRRGQEARLRCSPMKGHSHVYWYRQLPEEGLKFMVYLQKENIIDESGMPKERFSAEFPKEGPSILRIQQVVRGDSAAYFCASGGQGREAFFGQGTRLTVV.

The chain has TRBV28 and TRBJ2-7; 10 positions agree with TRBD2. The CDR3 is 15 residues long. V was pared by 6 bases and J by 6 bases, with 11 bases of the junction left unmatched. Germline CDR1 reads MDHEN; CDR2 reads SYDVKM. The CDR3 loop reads CASSPPLAGVREQYV. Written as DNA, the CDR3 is TGTGCCAGCAGCCCGCCTCTAGCGGGGGTACGCGAGCAGTACGTC.

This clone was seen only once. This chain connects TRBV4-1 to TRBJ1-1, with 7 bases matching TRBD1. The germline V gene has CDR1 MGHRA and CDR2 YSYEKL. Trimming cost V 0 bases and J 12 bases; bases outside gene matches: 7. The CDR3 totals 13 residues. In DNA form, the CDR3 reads TGCGCCAGCAGCCAAGAGCTCACAGGGGATACTTTCTTT. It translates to CASSQELTGDTFF.